This TCR beta chain was documented in a study of cytomegalovirus exposure and HLA in healthy donors. The PCR was carried out with 60 Vbeta primers and 13 Jbeta primers. Sequencing used immunoSEQ multiplex PCR; TCRdb keeps in-frame clones, though not all of them. The table includes 150,000 to 200,000 clones, approximately 80% detected once. Trimming removed 3 bases at V and 10 bases at J, with 18 bases between. Germline values: CDR1 LGHNA, CDR2 YSLEER. The CDR3 spans 15 residues. The clonotype originates from a woman aged 45 to 65 in good health and CMV-seronegative. J is TRBJ1-4 and V is TRBV4-3, with D possibly being TRBD1 (5 bases). The sequenced sample was PBMCs. The CDR3 here is CASSQRQISRGKLFF. DNA for the CDR3: TGCGCCAGCAGCCAGAGACAGATAAGTAGGGGAAAACTGTTTTTT.